This T cell receptor beta chain was found in a study of blood T cell repertoires in COVID-19. Whole-study context: Whether acute or convalescent, the COVID-19 samples came from the United States, Italy and Spain.

Data came from immunoSEQ multiplex PCR; TCRdb stores just in-frame clones and leaves some out. The table records some 8,100 clones, approximately 92% of them present only once. This TCR was sampled from a woman between 50 and 59 years old with active COVID-19. Sequencing was carried out using peripheral blood.

The CDR3 loop is CASSLISGTSVRASTDTQYF. The CDR3 DNA is TGCGCCAGCAGTCTTATCTCCGGGACTAGCGTTCGTGCTAGCACAGATACGCAGTATTTT. This chain links TRBV4-1 with TRBJ2-3, with 10 bases lining up with TRBD2. Trimming at V came to 6 bases and at J to 0 bases, leaving 18 bases not matched to a gene. The CDR3 spans 20 residues. Looked up from germline, CDR1 is MGHRA and CDR2 is YSYEKL.